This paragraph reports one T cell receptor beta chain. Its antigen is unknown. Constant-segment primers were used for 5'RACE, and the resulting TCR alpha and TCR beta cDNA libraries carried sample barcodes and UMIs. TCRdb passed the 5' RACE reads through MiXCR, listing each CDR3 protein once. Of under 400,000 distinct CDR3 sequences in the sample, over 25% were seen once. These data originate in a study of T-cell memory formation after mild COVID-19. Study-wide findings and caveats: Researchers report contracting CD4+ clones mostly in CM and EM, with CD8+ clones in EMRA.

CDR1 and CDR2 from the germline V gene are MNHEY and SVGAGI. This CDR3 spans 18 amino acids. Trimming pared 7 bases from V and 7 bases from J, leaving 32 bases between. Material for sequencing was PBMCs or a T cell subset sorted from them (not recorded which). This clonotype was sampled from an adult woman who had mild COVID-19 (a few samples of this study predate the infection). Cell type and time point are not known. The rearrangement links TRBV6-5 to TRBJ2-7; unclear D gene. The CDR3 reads CASNSRTQDPYDRAEQYF. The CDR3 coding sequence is TGTGCCAGCAACTCAAGGACGCAGGATCCTTACGACCGGGCGGAGCAGTACTTC.